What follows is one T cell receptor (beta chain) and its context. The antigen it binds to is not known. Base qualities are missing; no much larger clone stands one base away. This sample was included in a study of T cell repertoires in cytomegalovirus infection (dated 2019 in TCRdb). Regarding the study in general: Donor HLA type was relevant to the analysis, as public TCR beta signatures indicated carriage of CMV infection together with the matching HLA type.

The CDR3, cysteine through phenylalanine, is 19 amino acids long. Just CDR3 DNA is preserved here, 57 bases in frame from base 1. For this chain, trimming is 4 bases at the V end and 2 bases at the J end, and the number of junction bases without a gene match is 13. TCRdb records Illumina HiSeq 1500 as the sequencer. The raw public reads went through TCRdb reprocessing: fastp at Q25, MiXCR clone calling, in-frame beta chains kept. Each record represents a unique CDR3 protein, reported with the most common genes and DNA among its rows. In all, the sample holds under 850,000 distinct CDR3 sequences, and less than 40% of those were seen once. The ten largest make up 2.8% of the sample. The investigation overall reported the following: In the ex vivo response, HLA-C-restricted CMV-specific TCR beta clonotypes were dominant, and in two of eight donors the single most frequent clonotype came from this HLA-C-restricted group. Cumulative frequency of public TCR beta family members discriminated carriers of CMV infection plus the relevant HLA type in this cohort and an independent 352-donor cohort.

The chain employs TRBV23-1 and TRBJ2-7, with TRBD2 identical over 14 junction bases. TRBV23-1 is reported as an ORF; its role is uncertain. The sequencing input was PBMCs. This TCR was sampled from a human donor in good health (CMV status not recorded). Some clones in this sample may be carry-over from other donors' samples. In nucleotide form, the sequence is TGCGCCAGCAGTCCGATCCCCGGACTAGCGGGGGGCTGTACCTACGAGCAGTACTTC. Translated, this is CASSPIPGLAGGCTYEQYF.